The next 17 T cell receptor beta chains were all read from a single sample in a study of identical twins. Using its own MiXCR run on the 5' RACE reads, TCRdb lists one record per CDR3 protein. The table shows 400,000 to 500,000 distinct CDR3 sequences, with approximately 14% occurring only once. In addition, the sample was reused for a study of yellow fever vaccine responses in identical twins.

The sequenced sample consisted of CD4+ T cells sorted from blood. The receptors derive from a woman between 18 and 29 years old in good health.

Only a few counts were recorded for this clonotype. The chain links TRBV4-3 to TRBJ2-2; 15 positions match TRBD2. Germline lookup yields CDR1 LGHNA and CDR2 YSLEER. The CDR3 sequence is 17 residues long. V gave up 6 bases and J gave up 5 bases; unmatched junction bases: 7. CDR3 in DNA: TGCGCCAGCAGACCGGGACTAGCGGGAGGTGGGACCGGGGAGCTGTTTTTT. It yields the protein CASRPGLAGGGTGELFF.

This clonotype was recorded a few times. The CDR3 DNA reads TGTGCCAGCAGTTACTCCGGGACGTGGTACGAGCAGTACTTC. This encodes CASSYSGTWYEQYF. The chain employs TRBV12-3 or TRBV12-4 and TRBJ2-7; D assignment may be TRBD1 or TRBD2 (5 bases each). This CDR3 is 14 amino acids long. V was cut by 4 bases and J by 4 bases, with 14 bases left in between.

V and J are TRBV7-2 and TRBJ2-4, with D hard to call. This CDR3 contains 17 residues. Trimming shortened V by 1 base and J by 2 bases, and 15 bases separated the two germline ends. The germline CDR1 and CDR2 sequences are SGHTA and FQGNSA. CDR3 residues: CASSLVGSTGPKNIQYF. CDR3 coding DNA: TGTGCCAGCAGCTTAGTTGGGTCGACTGGCCCCAAAAACATTCAGTACTTC.

The chain combines TRBV12-3 or TRBV12-4 with TRBJ2-2; 9 nucleotides match TRBD2. The CDR3 contains 16 residues. The trim removed 7 bases at V and 3 bases at J, leaving 9 bases unmatched. CDR3 sequence (DNA): TGTGCCAGCACCCTCGGACTAGCGATGGACACCGGGGAGCTGTTTTTT. Translating it yields CASTLGLAMDTGELFF.

The chain has TRBV12-3 or TRBV12-4 and TRBJ2-3, with 8 bases identical to TRBD1. The CDR3 has 15 amino acids. The junction had 5 bases not matched to a gene; V was cut back by 2 bases and J by 4 bases. Here the CDR3 DNA reads TGTGCCAGCAGTTTACGGACAGGGTCCCCAGATACGCAGTATTTT. Translated, it gives CASSLRTGSPDTQYF.

This clonotype was detected only a few times. This chain joins TRBV10-3 and TRBJ2-1; the match to TRBD2 covers 8 bases. V was pared by 10 bases and J by 2 bases, with 16 bases of the junction left unmatched. Germline CDR1 reads ENHRY; CDR2 reads SYGVKD. CDR3 length equals 17 residues. CDR3 loop: CATDRGGVVRPYNEQFF. Written as DNA, the CDR3 is TGTGCCACCGACCGGGGGGGGGTTGTCCGACCCTACAATGAGCAGTTCTTC.

The rearrangement links TRBV20-1 to TRBJ2-5, with unresolved D. Germline V gene lookup returns CDR1 DFQATT and CDR2 SNEGSKA (reference sequence). This CDR3 is built from 13 residues. In DNA, the CDR3 is TGCACCAGCATAGTGGCAATGCAAGAGACCCAGTACTTC. It encodes CTSIVAMQETQYF.

This clonotype was detected ten times or more. V gene TRBV20-1 combines with J gene TRBJ2-3; D call uncertain. Trimming left V 2 bases short and J 1 base short, with 4 bases between. CDR3 length: 12 residues. Germline assignment: CDR1 DFQATT and CDR2 SNEGSKA (reference sequence). The CDR3 nucleotides are TGCAGTGCTAGAACAGGCACAGATACGCAGTATTTT. Protein sequence: CSARTGTDTQYF.

Ten or more counts support this clonotype. The rearrangement uses TRBV12-3 or TRBV12-4 and TRBJ2-2, with D possibly called TRBD1 or TRBD2 (5 bases each). Trimming shortened V by 3 bases and J by 6 bases, and 11 bases separated the two germline ends. CDR3 length: 14 amino acids. CDR3 sequence reads: CASSFGTKAGELFF. CDR3 bases: TGTGCCAGCAGTTTCGGGACGAAGGCCGGGGAGCTGTTTTTT.

There are a few counts of this clonotype. J is TRBJ2-1 and V is TRBV23-1; 11 bases align to TRBD1. TRBV23-1 is an ORF; its function is uncertain. The CDR3 covers 21 residues. After removal of 0 bases from V and 2 bases from J, the junction contained 15 bases not matched to a gene. The CDR3 DNA follows: TGCGCCAGCAGTCAATCGGGTCCGGACAGGGGGCTGGGAGTAGCCTACAATGAGCAGTTCTTC. This sequence encodes CASSQSGPDRGLGVAYNEQFF.

The table lists this clonotype with a few counts. The gene calls are TRBV20-1 and TRBJ2-5; 9 bases line up with TRBD1. Germline-derived CDR1 and CDR2 are DFQATT and SNEGSKA (reference sequence). Trimming took 6 bases from V and 7 from J; bases not matched to a gene: 9. The CDR3 extends over 13 amino acids. The CDR3 DNA is TGCAGTGCGTCGGACAGGGGATTAGGGACCCAGTACTTC. Encoded protein: CSASDRGLGTQYF.

This clonotype has just one count. The chain joins TRBV3-1 to TRBJ2-7; the D is unclear. V was cut by 0 bases and J by 4 bases, with 7 bases left in between. The CDR3 is made up of 13 amino acids. Germline-derived CDR1 and CDR2 are LGHDT and YNNKEL (reference sequence). This CDR3 reads CASSQDLRYEQYF. CDR3 nucleotides: TGTGCCAGCAGCCAAGATTTAAGATACGAGCAGTACTTC.

V gene TRBV2 combines with J gene TRBJ2-1; 14 bases align to TRBD2. The CDR3 length is 18 residues. CDR1 and CDR2 (germline): SNHLY, FYNNEI. This CDR3 is CTFSKFPGLAGASNEQFF. The CDR3 DNA reads TGTACCTTCAGTAAATTCCCGGGACTAGCGGGAGCATCAAATGAGCAGTTCTTC.

This clonotype appeared many times. V is TRBV24-1 and J is TRBJ2-1, with 11 bases that match TRBD2. Germline V lookup: CDR1 KGHDR, CDR2 SFDVKD. This CDR3 has 16 amino acids. V dropped 4 bases and J dropped 4; count of bases not matched to a gene: 5. CDR3 nucleotide sequence: TGTGCCACCAGTGACCCGGGACTAGCGGCATACAATGAGCAGTTCTTC. Protein sequence: CATSDPGLAAYNEQFF.

This clonotype was observed at least ten times. J is TRBJ2-5 and V is TRBV29-1, with 13 bases matching TRBD2. Trimming cost V 3 bases and J 4 bases; bases outside gene matches: 5. The germline V gene encodes CDR1 SQVTM and CDR2 ANQGSEA. This CDR3 region has 15 residues. The DNA for the CDR3 is TGCAGCGTTGACCGGACTAGCGGGAGTGGAGAGACCCAGTACTTC. Its protein product is CSVDRTSGSGETQYF. The complete variable domain, with remaining parts taken from reference TRBV29-1 and TRBJ2-5, reads SAVISQKPSRDICQRGTSLTIQCQVDSQVTMMFWYRQQPGQSLTLIATANQGSEATYESGFVIDKFPISRPNLTFSTLTVSNMSPEDSSIYLCSVDRTSGSGETQYFGPGTRLLVL.

This clonotype has only a few counts. The chain joins TRBV12-3 or TRBV12-4 to TRBJ2-7; 11 nucleotides align to TRBD2. With V trimmed by 3 bases and J by 6 bases, 7 bases remained unmatched. This CDR3 is built from 15 residues. The CDR3 region is CASSLGSGRAPEQYF. CDR3 nucleotides: TGTGCCAGCAGTTTGGGTAGCGGGAGGGCCCCCGAGCAGTACTTC.

The chain recombines TRBV20-1 with TRBJ2-1; 7 bases fit TRBD1. Germline CDR1 is DFQATT and CDR2 is SNEGSKA (reference sequence). The CDR3 runs 12 residues. Trimming took 6 bases from V and 4 from J; bases not matched to a gene: 3. CDR3 coding DNA: TGCAGTGCCGGGGACAGTTACAATGAGCAGTTCTTC. It translates to CSAGDSYNEQFF.